Each of the 22 T cell receptor beta chains below was sequenced from the same sample in a study of regulatory T cells in long-lasting Graves disease. Regarding time point: newly diagnosed GD, antithyroid drugs for less than 3 months. PBMCs provided the RNA from which the TCR library was made. Construction of TCR beta libraries relied on iRepertoire HTBI primers and on Arm-PCR targeting CDR3 regions. TCRdb ran MiXCR on the multiplex PCR reads and lists one entry per CDR3 protein. The profile shows about 460,000 distinct CDR3 sequences, 13% to 15% of them singletons. The data were also submitted as part of a second study, on T cells in Graves' hyperthyroidism and ophthalmopathy.

This specimen consisted of peripheral blood mononuclear cells (PBMCs), obtained at new diagnosis, from a patient treated with antithyroid drugs. These receptor sequences come from a woman in her forties or fifties with Graves disease.

With regard to this clonotype: A read error may be the cause here, since a much bigger clone is one base away. The V and J genes are TRBV2 and TRBJ2-3, with 8 bases fitting TRBD2. TRBJ2-5 matches the DNA end more closely, so the J call is doubtful. CDR1 and CDR2 (germline): SNHLY, FYNNEI. CDR3 length equals 15 residues. The CDR3 reads CASSSRSGIGGTQYF. The CDR3 DNA sequence: TGTGCCAGCAGCTCACGTAGCGGGATCGGGGGGACCCAGTACTTC.

The V call is TRBV28, the J call TRBJ2-1; 7 bases are shared with TRBD2. CDR1 and CDR2 from the germline V gene are MDHEN and SYDVKM. The CDR3 totals 15 residues. Trimming took 1 base from V and 5 from J; bases not matched to a gene: 5. The CDR3 region is CASSLYGTTDNEQFF. In DNA form, the CDR3 reads TGTGCCAGCAGTTTATATGGGACTACAGACAATGAGCAGTTCTTC.

CDR3 sequence reads: CASSLGSGREDEKLFF. The CDR3 nucleotides read TGTGCCAGCAGCTTGGGGTCAGGCCGAGAGGATGAAAAACTGTTTTTT. The rearrangement joins TRBV5-8 to TRBJ1-4, with no clear D. Germline-derived CDR1 and CDR2 are SGHTS and YDEGEE. The CDR3 spans 16 residues. Trimming took 0 bases from V and 6 from J, leaving 15 bases between them.

This sequence joins TRBV7-9 and TRBJ2-1, with D unresolved. Trimming stripped 5 bases from V and 6 bases from J, with 17 bases between. This CDR3 spans 15 amino acids. Germline V gene sequence: CDR1 SEHNR, CDR2 FQNEAQ (reference sequence). As DNA, the CDR3 is TGTGCCAGCAGCCCACCGGTTACTCAAACCAATGAGCAGTTCTTC. The encoded protein is CASSPPVTQTNEQFF.

This clonotype came up many times. The chain employs TRBV5-6 and TRBJ2-7; no reliable D call. CDR3 length: 14 residues. In germline, CDR1 is SGHDT, CDR2 YYEEEE. Trimming pared 1 base from V and 5 bases from J, leaving 13 bases between. The CDR3 nucleotides are TGTGCCAGCAGCTTGTTTTGGCCTCGGCACGAGCAGTACTTC. It yields the protein CASSLFWPRHEQYF. The full variable domain, completed using reference TRBV5-6 and TRBJ2-7, is DAGVTQSPTHLIKTRGQQVTLRCSPKSGHDTVSWYQQALGQGPQFIFQYYEEEERQRGNFPDRFSGHQFPNYSSELNVNALLLGDSALYLCASSLFWPRHEQYFGPGTRLTVT.

This clonotype was counted a few times. The chain links TRBV9 to TRBJ2-5; 7 bases match TRBD2. This CDR3 is 17 amino acids long. Germline-derived CDR1 and CDR2 are SGDLS and YYNGEE. V was clipped by 4 bases and J by 0 bases; unmatched bases: 12. CDR3: CASSLRGVGGYQETQYF. DNA for the CDR3: TGTGCCAGCAGCCTCCGAGGTGTGGGGGGGTACCAAGAGACCCAGTACTTC.

This clonotype was seen ten or more times. The gene calls are TRBV7-9 and TRBJ2-1; 9 nucleotides align to TRBD2. Germline assignment: CDR1 SEHNR and CDR2 FQNEAQ (reference sequence). The CDR3 totals 14 residues. V shed 8 bases, J shed 6 bases, and the junction held 8 bases outside the gene matches. The chain's CDR3 is CASQGGGRANEQFF. The CDR3 coding sequence is TGTGCCAGCCAGGGAGGCGGGAGGGCCAATGAGCAGTTCTTC.

This clonotype has at least ten counts. The genes are TRBV28 and TRBJ1-2; D not certain. Trimming took 5 bases from V and 4 from J, leaving 8 bases between them. CDR1 MDHEN and CDR2 SYDVKM come from the germline V gene. There are 12 residues in the CDR3. CDR3 sequence (DNA): TGTGCCAGCAGTGCAGAAAGCTATGGCTACACCTTC. Its translation is CASSAESYGYTF.

This clonotype came up many times. The rearrangement links TRBV5-4 to TRBJ2-1, with 10 bases matching TRBD2. The CDR3 consists of 16 residues. V was clipped by 0 bases and J by 3 bases; unmatched bases: 3. CDR1 is SGHNT and CDR2 is YYREEE in the germline V gene (reference sequence). CDR3 region: CASSLVLAGDYNEQFF. DNA for the CDR3: TGTGCCAGCAGCTTGGTCCTAGCGGGAGACTACAATGAGCAGTTCTTC.

This clonotype showed up many times. The chain is built from TRBV28 and TRBJ2-4; 10 bases match TRBD1. Per germline, CDR1 MDHEN and CDR2 SYDVKM. V was pared by 0 bases and J by 9 bases, with 5 bases of the junction left unmatched. CDR3 size: 15 residues. The CDR3 protein is CASSLWGQGMAIQYF. CDR3 DNA sequence: TGTGCCAGCAGTTTATGGGGACAGGGGATGGCCATTCAGTACTTC.

This chain links TRBV28 with TRBJ1-1, with 7 bases that match TRBD1. Germline trimming cut 8 bases from V and 4 bases from J; bases unmatched to any gene: 13. The CDR3 spans 15 residues. Germline V CDR1 and CDR2: MDHEN, SYDVKM. This chain's CDR3 is CASGLPGQRTTEAFF. The DNA of the CDR3 is TGTGCCAGCGGGTTACCGGGACAGCGGACCACTGAAGCTTTCTTT. The whole variable domain, remainder taken from reference TRBV28 and TRBJ1-1, is DVKVTQSSRYLVKRTGEKVFLECVQDMDHENMFWYRQDPGLGLRLIYFSYDVKMKEKGDIPEGYSVSREKKERFSLILESASTNQTSMYLCASGLPGQRTTEAFFGQGTRLTVV.

Details on this clonotype: The CDR3 end shows no conserved phenylalanine or tryptophan, and so a read error is likely. J is TRBJ2-7 and V is TRBV4-1; 8 bases match TRBD2. From germline, CDR1 is MGHRA and CDR2 YSYEKL. The CDR3 extends over 15 amino acids. Trimming cost V 2 bases and J 4 bases; bases outside gene matches: 7. The CDR3 sequence is CASSQTGGHIYEQYS. The CDR3 bases are TGCGCCAGCAGCCAAACGGGAGGGCATATTTACGAGCAGTACTCC.

The CDR3 bases are TGCGCCAGCAGCCAAGCCTTACTAGACCCTAATGAGCAGTTCTTC. It yields the protein CASSQALLDPNEQFF. This sequence joins TRBV4-1 and TRBJ2-1, with TRBD2 as a possible D gene (5 bases). The CDR3 consists of 15 residues. From germline, CDR1 is MGHRA and CDR2 YSYEKL. The germline V and J ends were trimmed by 1 base and 7 bases, with 14 bases remaining between them.

Many counts were recorded for this clonotype. The V call is TRBV7-8, the J call TRBJ2-1, with unresolved D. Germline CDR1 SGHVS, CDR2 FQNEAQ. This CDR3 contains 14 residues. V lost 3 bases and J 1 base, leaving 7 bases between the germline ends. CDR3 DNA sequence: TGTGCCAGCAGCTTGGCAAAATCCTACAATGAGCAGTTCTTC. Translation: CASSLAKSYNEQFF.

This clonotype was counted ten times or more. This chain connects TRBV4-1 to TRBJ2-5; 9 bases match TRBD2. The germline V gene has CDR1 MGHRA and CDR2 YSYEKL. This CDR3 is built from 16 residues. After removal of 4 bases from V and 5 bases from J, the junction contained 11 bases not matched to a gene. CDR3 residues: CASSPTRLAAGETQYF. The CDR3 DNA follows: TGCGCCAGCAGCCCCACCAGACTAGCGGCGGGTGAGACCCAGTACTTC.

This clonotype occurred a few times. A far larger clone is only one base removed, so a read error is likely. The chain employs TRBV2 and TRBJ2-7; D call uncertain. V lost 6 bases, J lost 7 bases, and 13 bases lay in between. CDR1 is SNHLY and CDR2 is FYNNEI in the germline V gene. There are 12 residues in the CDR3. The CDR3 reads CASSLRSCEQYF. In DNA, the CDR3 is TGTGCCAGCAGCTTAAGGTCCTGTGAGCAGTACTTC.

The sample holds a few counts of this clonotype. The V call is TRBV12-3 or TRBV12-4, the J call TRBJ2-7; a possible D gene is TRBD2 (6 bases). Trimming took off 3 bases at V and 3 bases at J, with 15 bases between the two ends. The CDR3 consists of 15 residues. The CDR3 reads CASSLGPAGFYEQYF. CDR3 nucleotide sequence: TGTGCCAGCAGTTTGGGGCCCGCGGGGTTCTACGAGCAGTACTTC.

The chain employs TRBV11-3 and TRBJ2-1, with D possibly matching TRBD1 (6 bases). Trimming cost V 5 bases and J 9 bases, with 20 bases left between them. Germline assignment: CDR1 SGHNT and CDR2 YENEEA. The CDR3 spans 15 residues. In DNA form, the CDR3 reads TGTGCCAGCAGCACAGGGAGTATTAGGTCGGGTGAGCAGTTCTTC. It encodes CASSTGSIRSGEQFF.

This clonotype was recorded at least ten times. V is TRBV27 and J is TRBJ2-1; D unresolved. Germline V lookup: CDR1 MNHEY, CDR2 SMNVEV (reference sequence). The V gene lost 5 bases and the J gene lost 10 bases, with 9 bases spanning the gap. The CDR3 length is 11 residues. CDR3 sequence: CASSDGYEQFF. CDR3 nucleotides: TGTGCCAGCAGTGATGGGTACGAGCAGTTCTTC.

Only a few counts were recorded for this clonotype. The chain employs TRBV19 and TRBJ2-5; D tentatively reads TRBD1 or TRBD2 (6 bases each). V was cut by 0 bases and J by 1 base, with 15 bases left in between. The CDR3 covers 17 residues. Germline V lookup: CDR1 LNHDA, CDR2 SQIVND (reference sequence). The CDR3: CASSIDVVWGAQETQYF. CDR3 nucleotide sequence: TGTGCCAGTAGTATAGACGTAGTTTGGGGGGCCCAAGAGACCCAGTACTTC.

This clonotype was seen at least ten times. This chain joins TRBV20-1 and TRBJ2-4; TRBD2 agrees at 7 bases. Germline V lookup: CDR1 DFQATT, CDR2 SNEGSKA (reference sequence). The CDR3 spans 14 residues. V was pared by 5 bases and J by 8 bases, with 12 bases of the junction left unmatched. DNA of the CDR3: TGCAGTGCTCCAAAGGGGTTGGGGAGGGACATTCAGTACTTC. This encodes CSAPKGLGRDIQYF.

This clonotype was found many times. This rearrangement joins TRBV7-9 to TRBJ2-7, with 11 bases aligning to TRBD2. Trimming at V came to 6 bases and at J to 4 bases, leaving 8 bases not matched to a gene. Germline V gene data show CDR1 as SEHNR and CDR2 as FQNEAQ (reference sequence). This CDR3 contains 15 residues. The CDR3 DNA is TGTGCCAGCAGTCCAGTAGGACTAGCGGGTTACGAGCAGTACTTC. It translates to CASSPVGLAGYEQYF.